The 4 T cell receptor beta chains in this list originate from one sample, sequenced in a study of blood T cell repertoires in COVID-19 (dated by TCRdb to 2019 to 2021). Library method: the immunoSEQ multiplex PCR assay. TCRdb holds this immuneACCESS table with in-frame rearrangements only. Some clones are missing; in checked studies, unresolved V genes explain under half, and the rest has no known cause. This sample is represented by some 170,000 clones; 80% to 90% of them were singletons. About 1.6% of the sample comes from the top ten. The sample taken for sequencing was peripheral blood. These receptors all come from a woman in her fifties or sixties with acute or convalescent COVID-19.

This clone was seen a handful of times. V and J are TRBV2 and TRBJ1-1, with TRBD1 as a possible D gene (5 bases). This CDR3 spans 14 amino acids. Trimming stripped 2 bases from V and 1 base from J, with 8 bases between. CDR1 SNHLY and CDR2 FYNNEI come from the germline V gene. The CDR3 DNA is TGTGCCAGCAGTGAACAGGGATCGAACACTGAAGCTTTCTTT. This encodes CASSEQGSNTEAFF.

V usage is TRBV7-2 and J usage is TRBJ2-5; 8 bases are a match to TRBD1. The germline gives CDR1 SGHTA, CDR2 FQGNSA. The CDR3 contains 14 residues. Trimming at V came to 5 bases and at J to 5 bases, leaving 7 bases not matched to a gene. CDR3 DNA sequence: TGTGCCAGCAGCGGTCAGGGGGCCCGGGAGACCCAGTACTTC. It yields the protein CASSGQGARETQYF.

The chain is built from TRBV5-5 and TRBJ1-1; 8 bases line up with TRBD1. CDR1 SGHKS and CDR2 YYEKEE come from the germline V gene (reference sequence). Trimming cost V 1 base and J 2 bases; bases outside gene matches: 4. The CDR3 totals 15 residues. CDR3 bases: TGTGCCAGCAGCTTGAACAGGGGGAGCAACACTGAAGCTTTCTTT. Translating gives CASSLNRGSNTEAFF. The full variable domain, with the rest looked up from reference TRBV5-5 and TRBJ1-1, is DAGVTQSPTHLIKTRGQQVTLRCSPISGHKSVSWYQQVLGQGPQFIFQYYEKEERGRGNFPDRFSARQFPNYSSELNVNALLLGDSALYLCASSLNRGSNTEAFFGQGTRLTVV.

The chain recombines TRBV7-9 with TRBJ2-7, with a weak D call TRBD1 (5 bases). Trimming removed 5 bases from V and 2 bases from J, with 10 bases in between. Germline assignment: CDR1 SEHNR and CDR2 FQNEAQ (reference sequence). The CDR3 consists of 13 residues. The CDR3 spells CASSPKGPYEQYF. In nucleotides, the CDR3 is TGTGCCAGCAGCCCCAAGGGGCCCTACGAGCAGTACTTC.